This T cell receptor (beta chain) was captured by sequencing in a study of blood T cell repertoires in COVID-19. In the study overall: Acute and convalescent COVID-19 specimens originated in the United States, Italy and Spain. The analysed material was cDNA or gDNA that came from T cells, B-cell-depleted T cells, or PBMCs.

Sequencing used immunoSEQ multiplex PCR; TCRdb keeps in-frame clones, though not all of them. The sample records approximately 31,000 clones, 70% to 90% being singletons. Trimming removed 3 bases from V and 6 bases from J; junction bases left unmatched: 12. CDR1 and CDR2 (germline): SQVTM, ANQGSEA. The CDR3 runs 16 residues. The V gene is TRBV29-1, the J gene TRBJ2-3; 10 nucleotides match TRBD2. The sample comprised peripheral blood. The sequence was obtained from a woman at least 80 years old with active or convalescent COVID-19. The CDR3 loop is CSVDAPIAGGLDTQYF. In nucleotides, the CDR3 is TGCAGCGTTGACGCACCAATAGCGGGGGGCCTGGATACGCAGTATTTT.